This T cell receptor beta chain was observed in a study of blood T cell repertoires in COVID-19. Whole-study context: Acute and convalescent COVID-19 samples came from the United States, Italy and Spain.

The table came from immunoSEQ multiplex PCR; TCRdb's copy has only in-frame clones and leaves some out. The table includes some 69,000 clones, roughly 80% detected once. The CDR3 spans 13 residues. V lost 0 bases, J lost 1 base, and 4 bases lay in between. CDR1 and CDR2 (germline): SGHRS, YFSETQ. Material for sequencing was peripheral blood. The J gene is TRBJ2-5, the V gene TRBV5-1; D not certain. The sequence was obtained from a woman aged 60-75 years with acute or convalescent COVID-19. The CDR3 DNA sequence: TGCGCCAGCAGCTTGGACACCCAAGAGACCCAGTACTTC. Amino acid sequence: CASSLDTQETQYF.